The 4 T cell receptor beta chains presented below share a single source sample, sequenced in a study of blood T cells in healthy people across ages. A second PCR, run for about 6 to 12 cycles, used a sample-barcoded 5' primer plus a J-beta primer mix. TCRdb used MiXCR to reprocess the 5' RACE reads, holding one entry per CDR3 protein. The sample carries 600,000 or so distinct CDR3 sequences, about 30% recorded once. Sequencing used blood. The receptors originated from a woman older than 75 in good health.

This clonotype occurred many times. J is TRBJ2-1 and V is TRBV5-6; TRBD1 agrees at 7 bases. The CDR3 consists of 15 residues. V shed 0 bases, J shed 8 bases, and the junction held 8 bases outside the gene matches. Germline lookup yields CDR1 SGHDT and CDR2 YYEEEE. This chain's CDR3 is CASSLETGWLDEQFF. DNA of the CDR3: TGTGCCAGCAGCTTGGAGACAGGGTGGTTAGATGAGCAGTTCTTC.

This clonotype has a count of ten or more. This chain connects TRBV12-3 or TRBV12-4 to TRBJ2-7, with 7 bases lining up with TRBD1. V shed 6 bases and J 5 bases; nucleotides not matched to a gene: 10. The CDR3 is 14 residues long. CDR3 residues: CASSLGQPLHEQYF. CDR3 DNA sequence: TGTGCCAGCAGCCTGGGACAGCCCCTCCACGAGCAGTACTTC.

The chain employs TRBV4-3 and TRBJ2-1, with 9 bases matching TRBD2. J gave up 0 bases and V 0 bases, and 15 bases lay outside the gene matches. Germline V gives CDR1 LGHNA, CDR2 YSLEER. This CDR3 is built from 21 residues. CDR3 amino acids: CASSQETMGLAGRRSYNEQFF. The CDR3, as DNA: TGCGCCAGCAGCCAAGAAACTATGGGGCTAGCGGGGCGCCGCTCCTACAATGAGCAGTTCTTC.

The chain recombines TRBV7-2 with TRBJ2-1; 9 positions agree with TRBD2. CDR1 and CDR2 from the germline V gene are SGHTA and FQGNSA. J gave up 5 bases and V 5 bases, and 10 bases lay outside the gene matches. The CDR3 has 16 amino acids. The CDR3: CASSPSLVAGDNEQFF. The CDR3 DNA reads as TGTGCCAGCAGCCCTTCCCTGGTAGCGGGAGACAATGAGCAGTTCTTC.